The entry below gives a single T cell receptor (beta chain) sequence along with its context. Its antigen is still unknown. The data were obtained in a study of shared clonotypes between healthy human individuals. Study as a whole: Every donor yielded three CD4 naive, three CD4 memory, two CD8 naive and one CD8 memory plate.

Regarding the study as a whole: Approximately 4.6% of naive CD4 clonotypes were common to a few donors. The study found lower generation probabilities in non-shared clonotypes than in those shared by all four donors.

Measured with immunoSEQ multiplex PCR; TCRdb has only the in-frame clones, and not every one. The sample includes hundreds of thousands of clones, around 96% of them seen just once. Germline CDR1 SGHRS, CDR2 YFSETQ. Deletions cut 0 bases from V and 0 bases from J, with 10 bases between. The CDR3 runs 15 residues. The chain couples TRBV5-1 to TRBJ2-7; D perhaps matches TRBD1 (5 bases). The TCR sequence derives from a woman aged 30 to 39 in good health. The sequencing input was naive CD4+ T cells sorted from blood. As for subset: CD45RA+ positively selected. In DNA form, the CDR3 reads TGCGCCAGCAGCTTGGTTCCGACAGCCTCCTACGAGCAGTACTTC. Its translation is CASSLVPTASYEQYF.